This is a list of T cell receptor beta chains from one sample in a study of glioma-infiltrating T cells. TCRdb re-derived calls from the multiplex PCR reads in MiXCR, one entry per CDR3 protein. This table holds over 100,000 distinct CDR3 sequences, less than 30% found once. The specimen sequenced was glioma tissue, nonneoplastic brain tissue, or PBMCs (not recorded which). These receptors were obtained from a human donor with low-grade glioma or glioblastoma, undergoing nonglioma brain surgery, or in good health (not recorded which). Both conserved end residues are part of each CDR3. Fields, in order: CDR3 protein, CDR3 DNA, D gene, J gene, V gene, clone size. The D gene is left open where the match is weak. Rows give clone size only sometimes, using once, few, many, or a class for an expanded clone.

CASIQGAGYTF | TGTGCCAGCATACAGGGGGCTGGCTACACCTTC | TRBD1 | TRBJ1-2 | TRBV28 | many
CASSGTSGRVTYNEQFF | TGTGCCAGCAGTGGGACTAGCGGGAGGGTCACCTACAATGAGCAGTTCTTC | TRBD2 | TRBJ2-1 | TRBV27 | many
CASSFGTGGMETQYF | TGTGCCAGCAGTTTCGGGACAGGGGGCATGGAGACCCAGTACTTC | TRBD1 | TRBJ2-5 | TRBV6-6 | few
CASRPPGLEETQYF | TGTGCCAGCAGACCTCCGGGACTAGAAGAGACCCAGTACTTC | TRBD2 | TRBJ2-5 | TRBV12-3/TRBV12-4 | many
CSVERAGGNTGELFF | TGCAGCGTTGAAAGGGCGGGAGGTAACACCGGGGAGCTGTTTTTT | TRBD2 | TRBJ2-2 | TRBV29-1 | -
CASSSPSGRDNEQFF | TGTGCCAGCAGTTCCCCAAGCGGGAGGGACAATGAGCAGTTCTTC | TRBD2 | TRBJ2-1 | TRBV5-4 | few
CASSLGKHINQPQHF | TGTGCCAGTAGTCTGGGTAAACATATCAATCAGCCCCAGCATTTT | - | TRBJ1-5 | TRBV19 | many
CASSYSEVQNKNIQYF | TGTGCCAGCAGTTACTCAGAAGTACAGAACAAAAACATTCAGTACTTC | - | TRBJ2-4 | TRBV6-6 | many
CASGLETIYTGELFF | TGTGCTAGTGGTTTGGAAACGATCTACACCGGGGAGCTGTTTTTT | - | TRBJ2-2 | TRBV12-5 | -
CASSVGGIETQYF | TGTGCCAGCAGCGTAGGAGGAATAGAGACCCAGTACTTC | - | TRBJ2-5 | TRBV9 | -
CASSPRQGFNEQYF | TGTGCCAGCAGCCCGAGACAGGGGTTCAACGAGCAGTACTTC | TRBD1 | TRBJ2-7 | TRBV6-2/TRBV6-3 | many
CASSQRVEGTTEAFF | TGTGCCAGCAGTCAGAGGGTGGAGGGTACCACTGAAGCTTTCTTT | - | TRBJ1-1 | TRBV6-2/TRBV6-3 | many
CASSPGTVPREAQYF | TGCGCCAGCAGTCCCGGGACCGTACCACGAGAGGCCCAGTACTTC | - | TRBJ2-5 | TRBV10-2 | -
CASSQGGTSRIYGYTF | TGCGCCAGCAGCCAAGGGGGTACAAGCCGCATCTATGGCTACACCTTC | - | TRBJ1-2 | TRBV4-1 | -
CASSLMDGYEEAFF | TGTGCCAGCAGTTTAATGGACGGATATGAAGAAGCTTTCTTT | - | TRBJ1-1 | TRBV27 | many
CAIWATPTPGNTIYF | TGTGCCATCTGGGCAACGCCTACCCCTGGAAACACCATATATTTT | - | TRBJ1-3 | TRBV10-3 | -
CASSPGPYEEAFF | TGTGCCAGCAGCCCCGGGCCGTATGAGGAGGCTTTCTTT | - | TRBJ1-1 | TRBV11-2 | few
CASSPPASSNQHQHF | TGTGCCAGCAGCCCTCCTGCAAGTAGCAATCAGCATCAGCATTTT | - | TRBJ1-5 | TRBV28 | -
CASSLGRGHGYTF | TGTGCCAGCAGTTTGGGCAGGGGGCATGGCTACACCTTC | TRBD1 | TRBJ1-2 | TRBV27 | many
CASSLVGWDRVLKNIQYF | TGTGCCAGCAGCTTAGTGGGCTGGGACAGGGTGCTTAAAAACATTCAGTACTTC | TRBD1 | TRBJ2-4 | TRBV7-2 | many
CASSQWGYEQFF | TGTGCCAGCTCCCAATGGGGCTATGAGCAGTTCTTC | - | TRBJ2-1 | TRBV14 | many
CASSLGGGGGTFSGANVLTF | TGTGCCAGCAGCTTAGGTGGCGGGGGGGGTACCTTCTCTGGGGCCAACGTCCTGACTTTC | TRBD2 | TRBJ2-6 | TRBV7-2 | -
CSVDPGYKSTEAFF | TGCAGCGTTGACCCCGGTTACAAGAGCACTGAAGCTTTCTTT | - | TRBJ1-1 | TRBV29-1 | many
CSARDSTRLAGGPDTQYF | TGCAGTGCTAGAGATTCAACCCGCCTGGCGGGAGGGCCAGATACGCAGTATTTT | TRBD2 | TRBJ2-3 | TRBV20-1 | many
CSARPGQVLNQPQHF | TGCAGTGCTAGACCGGGACAGGTTCTCAATCAGCCCCAGCATTTT | TRBD1 | TRBJ1-5 | TRBV20-1 | many
CASSSRAGGGTGELFF | TGTGCCAGCAGCTCCAGAGCGGGGGGAGGCACCGGGGAGCTGTTTTTT | TRBD2 | TRBJ2-2 | TRBV5-5 | -
CRVPWGGGGEQYF | TGCCGCGTCCCTTGGGGAGGGGGCGGCGAGCAGTACTTC | - | TRBJ2-7 | TRBV29-1 | -
CSVVDREGYEQYF | TGCAGCGTTGTGGACAGGGAGGGCTACGAGCAGTACTTC | - | TRBJ2-7 | TRBV29-1 | many
CASSEPSLTGELFF | TGCGCCAGCAGTGAGCCTAGCCTAACCGGGGAGCTGTTTTTT | - | TRBJ2-2 | TRBV4-1 | many
CAGRAASEAFF | TGTGCCGGGCGGGCAGCCTCGGAAGCTTTCTTT | - | TRBJ1-1 | TRBV7-9 | few
CASSLLVYAGGGEETQYF | TGTGCCAGCAGCTTACTCGTCTATGCGGGAGGTGGGGAAGAGACCCAGTACTTC | TRBD2 | TRBJ2-5 | TRBV7-3 | many
CASSLVAGKLDEQYF | TGCGCCAGCAGCTTGGTAGCAGGGAAACTCGACGAGCAGTACTTC | - | TRBJ2-7 | TRBV5-1 | few
CASSLLSGGAGGF | TGTGCCAGCAGTTTATTATCGGGCGGAGCCGGGGGCTTC | - | TRBJ2-1 | TRBV28 | many
CASSLESRGETQYF | TGTGCCAGCAGCTTAGAATCCCGAGGGGAGACCCAGTACTTC | - | TRBJ2-5 | TRBV7-2 | many
CSALHEKRQAWYNEQFF | TGCAGTGCTCTTCACGAAAAGCGGCAGGCTTGGTACAATGAGCAGTTCTTC | - | TRBJ2-1 | TRBV20-1 | many
CASSQTGTDTQYF | TGCGCCAGCAGCCAGACGGGGACAGATACGCAGTATTTT | - | TRBJ2-3 | TRBV5-1 | many
CASSLNSLNTEAFF | TGTGCCAGCAGTCTCAACAGCCTGAACACTGAAGCTTTCTTT | - | TRBJ1-1 | TRBV25-1 | many
CSVVAGYGYEQYF | TGCAGCGTTGTAGCGGGGTACGGGTACGAGCAGTACTTC | TRBD2 | TRBJ2-7 | TRBV29-1 | -
CSASPSQGWTEAFF | TGCAGTGCTAGTCCCTCACAGGGATGGACTGAAGCTTTCTTT | - | TRBJ1-1 | TRBV20-1 | many
CASSPPNSNTDTQYF | TGTGCCAGCTCACCACCGAACAGTAACACAGATACGCAGTATTTT | - | TRBJ2-3 | TRBV18 | many
CASSWSSFSYNEQFF | TGTGCCAGCAGCTGGTCTTCTTTCTCCTACAATGAGCAGTTCTTC | - | TRBJ2-1 | TRBV5-5 | -
CASSLAQGSQPQHF | TGTGCCAGCAGCTTAGCACAGGGTTCCCAGCCCCAGCATTTT | - | TRBJ1-5 | TRBV7-4 | -
CASSEGTGELFF | TGTGCCAGCAGTGAGGGAACCGGGGAGCTGTTTTTT | - | TRBJ2-2 | TRBV6-1 | many
CASSYSRSGTNTEAFF | TGCGCCAGCAGTTACTCGAGGTCCGGGACGAACACTGAAGCTTTCTTT | - | TRBJ1-1 | TRBV6-2/TRBV6-3 | -
CASSRGTGLSTEAFF | TGTGCCAGCAGCCGCGGGACAGGACTGAGCACTGAAGCTTTCTTT | TRBD1 | TRBJ1-1 | TRBV5-4 | few
CASNRAGGDYEQYF | TGTGCCAGCAACCGGGCGGGGGGGGACTACGAGCAGTACTTC | TRBD2 | TRBJ2-7 | TRBV12-3/TRBV12-4 | -
CASTRTGGQPQHF | TGTGCCAGTACCAGGACAGGAGGCCAGCCCCAGCATTTT | TRBD1 | TRBJ1-5 | TRBV19 | many
CASSVEGSGNTIYF | TGTGCCAGCAGCGTTGAAGGATCTGGAAACACCATATATTTT | - | TRBJ1-3 | TRBV9 | many
CASSFEANYGYTF | TGTGCCAGCAGCTTCGAAGCTAACTATGGCTACACCTTC | - | TRBJ1-2 | TRBV7-9 | many
CSVVRGGGSSYEQYF | TGCAGCGTTGTGAGGGGTGGCGGGAGCTCCTACGAGCAGTACTTC | TRBD2 | TRBJ2-7 | TRBV29-1 | many
CSAGSTGQPNYGYTF | TGCAGTGCTGGATCGACGGGACAGCCTAACTATGGCTACACCTTC | TRBD1 | TRBJ1-2 | TRBV20-1 | many
CASSFSGSGLDTQYF | TGCGCCAGCAGCTTTAGCGGGAGCGGGTTAGATACGCAGTATTTT | TRBD2 | TRBJ2-3 | TRBV5-1 | many
CSASSPGQRSYEQYF | TGCAGTGCCAGCTCACCCGGACAGCGCTCCTACGAGCAGTACTTC | - | TRBJ2-7 | TRBV20-1 | -
CSEGTSGSTDTQYF | TGCAGCGAGGGGACTAGCGGGAGCACAGATACGCAGTATTTT | TRBD2 | TRBJ2-3 | TRBV29-1 | few
CASSSPGTGKETQYF | TGTGCCAGCAGTTCCCCCGGGACAGGGAAAGAGACCCAGTACTTC | TRBD1 | TRBJ2-5 | TRBV25-1 | many